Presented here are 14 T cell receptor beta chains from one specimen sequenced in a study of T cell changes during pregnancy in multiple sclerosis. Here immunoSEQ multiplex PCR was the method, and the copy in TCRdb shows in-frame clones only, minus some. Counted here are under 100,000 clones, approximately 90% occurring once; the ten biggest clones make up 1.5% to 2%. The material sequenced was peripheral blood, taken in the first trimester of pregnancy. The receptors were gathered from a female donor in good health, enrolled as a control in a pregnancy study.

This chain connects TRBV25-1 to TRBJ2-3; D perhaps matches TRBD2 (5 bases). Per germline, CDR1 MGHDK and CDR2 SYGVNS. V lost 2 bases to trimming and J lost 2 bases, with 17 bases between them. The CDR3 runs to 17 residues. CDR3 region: CASSENLAAWYTDTQYF. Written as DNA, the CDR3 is TGTGCCAGCAGTGAAAATCTAGCAGCTTGGTACACAGATACGCAGTATTTT.

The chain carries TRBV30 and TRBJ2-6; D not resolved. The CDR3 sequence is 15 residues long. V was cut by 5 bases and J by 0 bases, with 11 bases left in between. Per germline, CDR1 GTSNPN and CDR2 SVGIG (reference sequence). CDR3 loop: CAWGDEPSGANVLTF. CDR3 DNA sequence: TGTGCCTGGGGAGACGAACCCTCTGGGGCCAACGTCCTGACTTTC.

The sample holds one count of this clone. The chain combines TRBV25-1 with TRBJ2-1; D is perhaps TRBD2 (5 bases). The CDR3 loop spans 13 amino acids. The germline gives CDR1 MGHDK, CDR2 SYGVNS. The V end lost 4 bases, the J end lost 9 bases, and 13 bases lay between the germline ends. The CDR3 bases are TGTGCCAGCAGTGGAACTAGGTTTGCTGAGCAGTTCTTC. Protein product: CASSGTRFAEQFF.

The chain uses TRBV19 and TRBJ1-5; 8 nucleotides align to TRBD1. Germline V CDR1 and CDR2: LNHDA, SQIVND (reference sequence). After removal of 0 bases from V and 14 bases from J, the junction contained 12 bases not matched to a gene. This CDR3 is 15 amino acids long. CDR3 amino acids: CASSIDLFGPGQEHF. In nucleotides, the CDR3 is TGTGCCAGTAGTATAGATCTATTCGGACCGGGACAGGAGCATTTT. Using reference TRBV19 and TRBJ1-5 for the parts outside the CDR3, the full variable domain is DGGITQSPKYLFRKEGQNVTLSCEQNLNHDAMYWYRQDPGQGLRLIYYSQIVNDFQKGDIAEGYSVSREKKESFPLTVTSAQKNPTAFYLCASSIDLFGPGQEHFGDGTRLSIL.

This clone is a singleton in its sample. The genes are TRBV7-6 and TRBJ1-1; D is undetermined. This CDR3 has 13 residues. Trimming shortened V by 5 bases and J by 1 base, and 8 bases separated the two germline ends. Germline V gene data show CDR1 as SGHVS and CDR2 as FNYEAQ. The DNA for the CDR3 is TGTGCCAGCAGCCAACATCGGAACACTGAAGCTTTCTTT. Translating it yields CASSQHRNTEAFF. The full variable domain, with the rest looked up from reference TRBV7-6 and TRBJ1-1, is GAGVSQSPRYKVTKRGQDVALRCDPISGHVSLYWYRQALGQGPEFLTYFNYEAQQDKSGLPNDRFSAERPEGSISTLTIQRTEQRDSAMYRCASSQHRNTEAFFGQGTRLTVV.

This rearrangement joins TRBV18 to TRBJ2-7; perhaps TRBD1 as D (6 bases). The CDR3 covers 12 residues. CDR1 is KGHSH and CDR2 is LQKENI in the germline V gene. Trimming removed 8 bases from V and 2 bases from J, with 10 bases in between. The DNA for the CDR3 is TGTGCCAGCAGGGGACAAACCTACGAGCAGTACTTC. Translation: CASRGQTYEQYF.

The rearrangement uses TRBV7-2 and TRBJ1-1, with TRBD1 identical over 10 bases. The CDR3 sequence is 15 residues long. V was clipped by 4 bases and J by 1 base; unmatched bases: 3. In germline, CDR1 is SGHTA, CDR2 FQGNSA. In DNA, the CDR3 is TGTGCCAGCAGCTACGGACAGGGGGGGAACACTGAAGCTTTCTTT. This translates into CASSYGQGGNTEAFF.

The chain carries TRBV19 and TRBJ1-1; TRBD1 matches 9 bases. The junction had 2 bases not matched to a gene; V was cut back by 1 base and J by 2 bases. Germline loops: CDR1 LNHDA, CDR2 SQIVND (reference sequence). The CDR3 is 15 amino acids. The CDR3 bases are TGTGCCAGTAGTATAGTGACAGGGGGAAACACTGAAGCTTTCTTT. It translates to CASSIVTGGNTEAFF.

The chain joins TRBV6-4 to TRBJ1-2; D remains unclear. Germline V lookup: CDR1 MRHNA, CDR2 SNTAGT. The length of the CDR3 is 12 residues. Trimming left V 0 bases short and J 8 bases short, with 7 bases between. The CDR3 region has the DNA TGTGCCAGCAGTGACTCGGAGTCCGGCTACACCTTC. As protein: CASSDSESGYTF.

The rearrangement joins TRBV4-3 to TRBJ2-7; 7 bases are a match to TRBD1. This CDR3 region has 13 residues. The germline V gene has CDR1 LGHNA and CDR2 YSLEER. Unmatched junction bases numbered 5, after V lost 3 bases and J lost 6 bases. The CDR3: CASSQIQGSEQYF. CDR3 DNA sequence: TGCGCCAGCAGCCAGATACAGGGGTCCGAGCAGTACTTC.

The CDR3 is CASSQNGGQDTQYF. The CDR3 nucleotides are TGCGCCAGCAGCCAGAACGGGGGGCAAGATACGCAGTATTTT. J is TRBJ2-3 and V is TRBV4-3; D might be TRBD2 (7 bases). Germline CDR1 is LGHNA and CDR2 is YSLEER. The CDR3 runs to 14 residues. V lost 3 bases to trimming and J lost 5 bases, with 12 bases between them.

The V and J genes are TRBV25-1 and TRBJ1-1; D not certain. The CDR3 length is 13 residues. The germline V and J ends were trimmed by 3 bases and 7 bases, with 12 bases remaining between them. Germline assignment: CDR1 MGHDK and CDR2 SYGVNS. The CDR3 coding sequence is TGTGCCAGCAGTGACCCACCGGGAGGTGAAGCTTTCTTT. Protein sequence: CASSDPPGGEAFF.

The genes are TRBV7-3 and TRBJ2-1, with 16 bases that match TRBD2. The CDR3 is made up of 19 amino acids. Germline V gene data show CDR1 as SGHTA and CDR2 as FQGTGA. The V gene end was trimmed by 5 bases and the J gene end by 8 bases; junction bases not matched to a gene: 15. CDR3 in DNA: TGTGCCAGCAGCCCAGTCCCGGGACTAGCGGGGGGGACCCCCCATGAGCAGTTCTTC. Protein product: CASSPVPGLAGGTPHEQFF. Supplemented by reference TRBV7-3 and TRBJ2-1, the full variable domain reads GAGVSQTPSNKVTEKGKYVELRCDPISGHTALYWYRQSLGQGPEFLIYFQGTGAADDSGLPNDRFFAVRPEGSVSTLKIQRTERGDSAVYLCASSPVPGLAGGTPHEQFFGPGTRLTVL.

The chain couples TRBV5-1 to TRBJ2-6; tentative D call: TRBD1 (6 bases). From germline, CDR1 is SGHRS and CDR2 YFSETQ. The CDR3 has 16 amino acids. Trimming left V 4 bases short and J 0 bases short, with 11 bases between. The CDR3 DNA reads TGCGCCAGCAGCCCGGGACACAGCTCTGGGGCCAACGTCCTGACTTTC. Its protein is CASSPGHSSGANVLTF.